The 31 T cell receptor beta chains below come from one sample, sequenced in a study of technical replicates of blood from a handful of donors. The data were produced by immunoSEQ multiplex PCR, yet TCRdb's version contains in-frame clones alone and is incomplete. Of about 66,000 clones detected, roughly nine tenths appear once; the ten largest clones hold 0.3% to 0.4%. Input material: T cells isolated from PBMCs. These receptors were obtained from a human donor in good health.

J is TRBJ1-2 and V is TRBV28; 7 bases are a match to TRBD1. CDR1 is MDHEN, CDR2 SYDVKM, per germline. The CDR3 runs to 12 residues. V trimming: 7 bases; J trimming: 8 bases; junction bases outside the gene matches: 7. The CDR3 protein is CASTEGASGYTF. Written as DNA, the CDR3 is TGTGCCAGCACCGAGGGGGCCTCGGGCTACACCTTC.

The V and J genes are TRBV7-9 and TRBJ1-2; a weak D match, TRBD1 (6 bases). This CDR3 is 14 amino acids long. Trimming removed 4 bases from V and 7 bases from J, with 16 bases in between. The germline CDR1 and CDR2 sequences are SEHNR and FQNEAQ (reference sequence). The CDR3 region has the DNA TGTGCCAGCAGCTGGGCACAGGGAATAGGTGGCTACACCTTC. Encoded protein: CASSWAQGIGGYTF.

The chain couples TRBV27 to TRBJ2-5, with D tentatively TRBD1 (6 bases). The germline CDR1 and CDR2 sequences are MNHEY and SMNVEV (reference sequence). CDR3 size: 15 residues. V shed 1 base and J shed 5 bases, with 14 bases lying between them. CDR3 DNA: TGTGCCAGCAGTTTATTTTGGGGGCTACGCGAGACCCAGTACTTC. Translation: CASSLFWGLRETQYF.

This rearrangement joins TRBV10-3 to TRBJ2-5; no clear D. This CDR3 has 12 amino acids. The V and J ends lost 4 bases and 4 bases respectively, with 7 bases between them. The germline V gene has CDR1 ENHRY and CDR2 SYGVKD. CDR3 nucleotide sequence: TGTGCCATCAGTGCGGAGACAGAGACCCAGTACTTC. Encoded protein: CAISAETETQYF.

This clone was observed a single time. The chain joins TRBV28 to TRBJ2-1; TRBD2 aligns across 10 bases. CDR3 length: 15 amino acids. The germline V gene has CDR1 MDHEN and CDR2 SYDVKM. J was trimmed by 8 bases and V by 5 bases; bases with no gene match: 9. This CDR3 is CASSLGAGGLHEQFF. The CDR3 DNA follows: TGTGCCAGCAGTCTCGGAGCGGGAGGGCTCCATGAGCAGTTCTTC.

V and J are TRBV9 and TRBJ2-7; weak D call: TRBD1 (6 bases). Looked up from germline, CDR1 is SGDLS and CDR2 is YYNGEE. Trimming stripped 2 bases from V and 0 bases from J, with 12 bases between. The CDR3 runs to 15 residues. The CDR3 DNA is TGTGCCAGCAGCGTTTATGGGACAAGCTCCTACGAGCAGTACTTC. This codes for CASSVYGTSSYEQYF.

This chain joins TRBV4-1 and TRBJ2-1, with 8 positions matching TRBD2. The CDR3 extends over 14 amino acids. Per germline, CDR1 MGHRA and CDR2 YSYEKL. The ends lost 5 bases at V and 6 bases at J; junction bases unmatched: 6. Here the CDR3 reads CASSDGGGVNEQFF. CDR3 sequence (DNA): TGCGCCAGCAGCGACGGGGGGGGCGTCAATGAGCAGTTCTTC.

The chain uses TRBV27 and TRBJ2-7; TRBD1 agrees at 7 bases. There are 15 residues in the CDR3. J lost 3 bases, V lost 0 bases, and 5 bases had no gene match. Germline loops: CDR1 MNHEY, CDR2 SMNVEV (reference sequence). The CDR3 is CASSLSGTVDYEQYF. The CDR3 region has the DNA TGTGCCAGCAGTTTATCGGGGACAGTAGACTACGAGCAGTACTTC.

V and J are TRBV25-1 and TRBJ2-3, with TRBD2 as a possible D gene (5 bases). Trimming took off 0 bases at V and 4 bases at J, with 11 bases between the two ends. Germline assignment: CDR1 MGHDK and CDR2 SYGVNS. CDR3 size: 15 residues. The CDR3 DNA reads as TGTGCCAGCAGTGAATATCGGGAACTACCAGATACGCAGTATTTT. It yields the protein CASSEYRELPDTQYF.

This chain connects TRBV11-2 to TRBJ2-7, with TRBD2 matching 10 bases. CDR3 length: 17 amino acids. The V gene's germline CDR1 is SGHAT and CDR2 FQNNGV. The ends lost 0 bases at V and 3 bases at J; junction bases unmatched: 8. CDR3 residues: CASSLDRWTSGIYEQYF. DNA for the CDR3: TGTGCCAGCAGCTTAGACCGCTGGACTAGCGGAATCTACGAGCAGTACTTC. Full variable domain (outside the CDR3, taken from reference TRBV11-2 and TRBJ2-7): EAGVAQSPRYKIIEKRQSVAFWCNPISGHATLYWYQQILGQGPKLLIQFQNNGVVDDSQLPKDRFSAERLKGVDSTLKIQPAKLEDSAVYLCASSLDRWTSGIYEQYFGPGTRLTVT.

The chain combines TRBV14 with TRBJ1-2; weak D call: TRBD1 (5 bases). Trimming shortened V by 4 bases and J by 8 bases, and 14 bases separated the two germline ends. This CDR3 has 13 amino acids. Germline V gene lookup returns CDR1 SGHDN and CDR2 FVKESK. The CDR3 loop is CASSPLGQRGYTF. The CDR3 DNA follows: TGTGCCAGCAGCCCCCTTGGACAACGAGGCTACACCTTC.

The chain combines TRBV5-1 with TRBJ2-2; D may be TRBD2 (6 bases). CDR1 is SGHRS and CDR2 is YFSETQ in the germline V gene. The CDR3 loop spans 16 amino acids. The ends were cut back, 2 bases at V and 3 bases at J, with 14 bases in the middle. CDR3 bases: TGCGCCAGCAGCTTAGGGGCTAGCGAGCACACCGGGGAGCTGTTTTTT. Its translation is CASSLGASEHTGELFF. Full variable domain (remainder filled in from reference TRBV5-1 and TRBJ2-2): KAGVTQTPRYLIKTRGQQVTLSCSPISGHRSVSWYQQTPGQGLQFLFEYFSETQRNKGNFPGRFSGRQFSNSRSEMNVSTLELGDSALYLCASSLGASEHTGELFFGEGSRLTVL.

The V and J genes are TRBV28 and TRBJ1-5; possible D gene TRBD1, 6 bases. V was cut by 6 bases and J by 6 bases, with 18 bases left in between. CDR1 and CDR2 from the germline V gene are MDHEN and SYDVKM. The CDR3 covers 15 residues. The CDR3 DNA reads as TGTGCCAGCAGGGGGGGGGCTGGAAATAGTCAGCCCCAGCATTTT. Its protein is CASRGGAGNSQPQHF.

The rearrangement links TRBV7-9 to TRBJ2-3; weak D call: TRBD2 (5 bases). Germline V CDR1 and CDR2: SEHNR, FQNEAQ (reference sequence). The CDR3 extends over 14 amino acids. The germline V and J ends were trimmed by 3 bases and 2 bases, with 9 bases remaining between them. The CDR3 DNA follows: TGTGCCAGCAGCTTGGGCGGGCTCACAGATACGCAGTATTTT. It is translated as CASSLGGLTDTQYF.

This clone has just one count. This chain links TRBV9 with TRBJ2-7; 15 nucleotides line up with TRBD2. With V trimmed by 4 bases and J by 0 bases, 5 bases remained unmatched. Germline CDR1 and CDR2: SGDLS and YYNGEE. The CDR3 extends over 17 amino acids. The CDR3 loop reads CASSPGLAGGSSYEQYF. The CDR3 region has the DNA TGTGCCAGCAGCCCGGGACTAGCGGGAGGATCCTCCTACGAGCAGTACTTC. The full variable domain, completed using reference TRBV9 and TRBJ2-7, is DSGVTQTPKHLITATGQRVTLRCSPRSGDLSVYWYQQSLDQGLQFLIQYYNGEERAKGNILERFSAQQFPDLHSELNLSSLELGDSALYFCASSPGLAGGSSYEQYFGPGTRLTVT.

Points on this clone: A junction boundary mismatches the germline segment, possibly from a read error. The chain employs TRBV2 and TRBJ1-4; possible D gene TRBD1, 5 bases. Germline V gives CDR1 SNHLY, CDR2 FYNNEI. The CDR3 runs to 12 residues. The CDR3 here is CASSSEGLGVPF. CDR3 DNA: TGTGCCAGCAGTTCCGAAGGGTTAGGGGTCCCCTTT.

This chain links TRBV9 with TRBJ2-7; D may be TRBD2 (5 bases). Germline V lookup: CDR1 SGDLS, CDR2 YYNGEE. CDR3 length: 14 residues. The V end lost 4 bases, the J end lost 3 bases, and 14 bases lay between the germline ends. CDR3 DNA: TGTGCCAGCAGCCAAGCGGAGGCTAACTACGAGCAGTACTTC. It codes for CASSQAEANYEQYF.

V is TRBV30 and J is TRBJ1-5; TRBD1 agrees at 7 bases. The J segment lost 0 bases and the V segment lost 5 bases, leaving 7 bases of the junction unmatched. There are 15 residues in the CDR3. Germline-derived CDR1 and CDR2 are GTSNPN and SVGIG (reference sequence). The CDR3 sequence: CAWHEGGDSNQPQHF. The DNA for the CDR3 is TGTGCCTGGCACGAAGGGGGCGATAGCAATCAGCCCCAGCATTTT. Drawing the rest from reference TRBV30 and TRBJ1-5, the complete variable domain is SQTIHQWPATLVQPVGSPLSLECTVEGTSNPNLYWYRQAAGRGLQLLFYSVGIGQISSEVPQNLSASRPQDRQFILSSKKLLLSDSGFYLCAWHEGGDSNQPQHFGDGTRLSIL.

This clone is a singleton in its sample. The V and J genes are TRBV9 and TRBJ2-5; the match to TRBD1 covers 8 bases. The V gene end was trimmed by 5 bases and the J gene end by 1 base; junction bases not matched to a gene: 4. CDR3 length: 14 amino acids. CDR1 and CDR2 (germline): SGDLS, YYNGEE. CDR3 nucleotides: TGTGCCAGCAGTCGGACAGGGAGCCAAGAGACCCAGTACTTC. It is translated as CASSRTGSQETQYF.

The rearrangement links TRBV21-1 to TRBJ2-6; the table gives TRBD1 as D, unverified against the DNA. TRBV21-1 is recorded as a pseudogene. The CDR3 covers 16 residues. CDR3 bases: TGTGCCAGCAGCAAAGACAGCTTCTCTGGGGCCAACGTCCTGACTTTC. This encodes CASSKDSFSGANVLTF.

V usage is TRBV29-1 and J usage is TRBJ2-1, with TRBD2 identical over 10 bases. From germline, CDR1 is SQVTM and CDR2 ANQGSEA. This CDR3 has 16 residues. Trimming removed 4 bases from V and 3 bases from J; junction bases left unmatched: 9. CDR3 DNA: TGCAGCGTTGGTGGACTAGCGGAAAAAGACTACAATGAGCAGTTCTTC. It codes for CSVGGLAEKDYNEQFF.

The genes are TRBV27 and TRBJ1-5; no clear D. CDR3 length: 16 residues. Trimming left V 2 bases short and J 3 bases short, with 14 bases between. CDR1 is MNHEY and CDR2 is SMNVEV in the germline V gene (reference sequence). The chain's CDR3 is CASSLTSGGFNQPQHF. The CDR3, as DNA: TGTGCCAGCAGTTTAACGAGCGGAGGGTTCAATCAGCCCCAGCATTTT.

This clone appeared a single time. The chain links TRBV9 to TRBJ2-1; perhaps TRBD2 as D (6 bases). V lost 4 bases, J lost 9 bases, and 17 bases lay in between. Germline assignment: CDR1 SGDLS and CDR2 YYNGEE. This CDR3 region has 14 residues. CDR3 protein: CASSWAGTAGEQFF. CDR3 sequence (DNA): TGTGCCAGCAGCTGGGCGGGAACGGCGGGTGAGCAGTTCTTC.

The J gene is TRBJ2-2, the V gene TRBV7-2; 7 bases are shared with TRBD2. With V trimmed by 3 bases and J by 7 bases, 5 bases remained unmatched. The length of the CDR3 is 14 residues. Germline CDR1 and CDR2: SGHTA and FQGNSA. The CDR3 nucleotides read TGTGCCAGCAGCTTCATGCGGGAGAACGGGGAGCTGTTTTTT. Encoded protein: CASSFMRENGELFF.

This chain links TRBV5-4 with TRBJ1-4, with D unresolved. This CDR3 spans 14 amino acids. The germline CDR1 and CDR2 sequences are SGHNT and YYREEE (reference sequence). The V end was cut by 0 bases, the J end by 8 bases, with 11 bases between. CDR3 residues: CASSLDSAGEKLFF. CDR3 nucleotide sequence: TGTGCCAGCAGCTTGGATTCAGCGGGAGAAAAACTGTTTTTT.

This chain connects TRBV6-5 to TRBJ2-7; 7 nucleotides agree with TRBD1. This CDR3 contains 14 residues. J was trimmed by 7 bases and V by 2 bases; bases with no gene match: 8. Germline CDR1 MNHEY, CDR2 SVGAGI. The CDR3 bases are TGTGCCAGCAGTTACGCGACAGGGCTAGGGGAGCAGTACTTC. This gives the protein CASSYATGLGEQYF.

The chain has TRBV28 and TRBJ2-1; 9 bases agree with TRBD1. The CDR3 totals 16 residues. Germline V gene data show CDR1 as MDHEN and CDR2 as SYDVKM. V was clipped by 6 bases and J by 2 bases; unmatched bases: 8. The CDR3 nucleotides are TGTGCCAGCAGCACCCAAACAGGGGGCACCTACAATGAGCAGTTCTTC. It encodes CASSTQTGGTYNEQFF. The complete variable domain, with remaining parts taken from reference TRBV28 and TRBJ2-1, reads DVKVTQSSRYLVKRTGEKVFLECVQDMDHENMFWYRQDPGLGLRLIYFSYDVKMKEKGDIPEGYSVSREKKERFSLILESASTNQTSMYLCASSTQTGGTYNEQFFGPGTRLTVL.

The chain employs TRBV6-1 and TRBJ1-5; D is ambiguous. This CDR3 spans 15 amino acids. V lost 7 bases and J 7 bases, leaving 20 bases between the germline ends. In germline, CDR1 is MNHNS, CDR2 SASEGT. The DNA of the CDR3 is TGTGCCAGCACTACGGAGGGCCTAGCTAAACAGCCCCAGCATTTT. Translation: CASTTEGLAKQPQHF.

CDR3 nucleotide sequence: TGTGCCAGCAGACGGACAGGGGGCGGGGAGCTGTTTTTT. Encoded protein: CASRRTGGGELFF. This sequence joins TRBV28 and TRBJ2-2; TRBD1 matches 10 bases. V lost 6 bases, J lost 7 bases, and 2 bases stayed unmatched. The CDR3 runs 13 residues. The germline V gene has CDR1 MDHEN and CDR2 SYDVKM.

J is TRBJ2-1 and V is TRBV11-2; tentatively, D is TRBD1 (5 bases). The length of the CDR3 is 13 residues. In germline, CDR1 is SGHAT, CDR2 FQNNGV. The germline V and J ends were trimmed by 2 bases and 6 bases, with 8 bases remaining between them. CDR3 nucleotide sequence: TGTGCCAGCAGCTTACGCAGGGCCAATGAGCAGTTCTTC. Translating it yields CASSLRRANEQFF.

V gene TRBV9 combines with J gene TRBJ2-7; 11 bases are shared with TRBD2. The CDR3 consists of 16 residues. CDR1 is SGDLS, CDR2 YYNGEE, per germline. J gave up 2 bases and V 5 bases, and 9 bases lay outside the gene matches. Here the CDR3 reads CASRLLAGASTYEQYF. CDR3 sequence (DNA): TGTGCCAGCAGGTTACTAGCGGGGGCTTCAACCTACGAGCAGTACTTC. The variable domain in full, with the rest retrieved from reference TRBV9 and TRBJ2-7, is DSGVTQTPKHLITATGQRVTLRCSPRSGDLSVYWYQQSLDQGLQFLIQYYNGEERAKGNILERFSAQQFPDLHSELNLSSLELGDSALYFCASRLLAGASTYEQYFGPGTRLTVT.